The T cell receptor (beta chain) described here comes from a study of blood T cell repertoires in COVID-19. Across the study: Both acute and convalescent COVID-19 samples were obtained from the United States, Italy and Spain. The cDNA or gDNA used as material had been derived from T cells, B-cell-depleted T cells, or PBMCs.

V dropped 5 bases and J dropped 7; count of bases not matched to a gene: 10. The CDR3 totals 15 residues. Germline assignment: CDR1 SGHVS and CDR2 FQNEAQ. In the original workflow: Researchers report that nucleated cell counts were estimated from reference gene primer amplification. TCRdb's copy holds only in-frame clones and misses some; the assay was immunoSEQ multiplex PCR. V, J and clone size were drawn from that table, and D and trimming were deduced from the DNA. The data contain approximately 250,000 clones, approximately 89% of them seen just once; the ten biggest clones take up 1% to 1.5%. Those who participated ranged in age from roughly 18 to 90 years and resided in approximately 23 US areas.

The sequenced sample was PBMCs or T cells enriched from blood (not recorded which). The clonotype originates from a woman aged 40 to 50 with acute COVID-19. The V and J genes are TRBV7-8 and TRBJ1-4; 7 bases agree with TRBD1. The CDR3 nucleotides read TGTGCCAGCAGCGCCGACAGGGTTTACGGTGAAAAACTGTTTTTT. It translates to CASSADRVYGEKLFF.